The text below deals with one T cell receptor (beta chain). The data were produced by immunoSEQ multiplex PCR, yet TCRdb's version contains in-frame clones alone and is incomplete. The sample has about 2,700 clones; around 74% are singletons. The germline V and J ends were trimmed by 1 base and 3 bases, with 13 bases remaining between them. The CDR3 has 15 amino acids. The germline V gene encodes CDR1 SGHVS and CDR2 FQNEAQ. The source of the sample is a study of high-grade serous ovarian cancer treatment subgroups. Study overall: Each sample yielded on average roughly 8,200 unique TCR beta rearrangements from about 15,000 reads.

Tumor samples were taken before definitive surgery or chemotherapy. The sequence derives from a human donor with high-grade serous ovarian cancer. The chain combines TRBV7-8 with TRBJ2-7; D uncertain. Sequencing was performed on tumor tissue. The DNA of the CDR3 is TGTGCCAGCAGCTTAGACACGGGTGCCTACTACGAGCAGTACTTC. Translated, it gives CASSLDTGAYYEQYF.